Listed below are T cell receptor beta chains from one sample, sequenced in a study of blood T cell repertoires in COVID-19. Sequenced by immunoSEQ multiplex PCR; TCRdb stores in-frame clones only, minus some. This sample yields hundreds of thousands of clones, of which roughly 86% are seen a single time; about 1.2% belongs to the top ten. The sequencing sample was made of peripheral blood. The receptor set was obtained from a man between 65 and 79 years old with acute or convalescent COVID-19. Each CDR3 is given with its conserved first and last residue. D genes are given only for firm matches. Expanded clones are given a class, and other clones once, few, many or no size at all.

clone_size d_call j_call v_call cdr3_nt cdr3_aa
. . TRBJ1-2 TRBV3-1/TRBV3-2 TGTGCCAGCAGTATTGGAAGAGGTAGCTATGGCTACACCTTC CASSIGRGSYGYTF
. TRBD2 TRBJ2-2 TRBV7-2 TGTGCCAGCAGCTTAGCGCGGCATAGCGGGAATTCCGGGGAGCTGTTTTTT CASSLARHSGNSGELFF
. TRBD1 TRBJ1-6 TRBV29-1 TGCAGCGTCCGGACAGGGGCGAATTCACCCCTCCACTTT CSVRTGANSPLHF
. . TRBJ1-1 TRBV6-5 TGTGCCAGCAGTTCACAAAATGGGCGAGGGACTGAAGCTTTCTTT CASSSQNGRGTEAFF
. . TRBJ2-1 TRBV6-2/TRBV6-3 TGTGCCAGCAGTTACCAGGGGCAGAGCTCCTACAATGAGCAGTTCTTC CASSYQGQSSYNEQFF
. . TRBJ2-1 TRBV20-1 TGCAGTTTTAGCGGTTACAATGAGCAGTTCTTC CSFSGYNEQFF
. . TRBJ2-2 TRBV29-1 TGCAGCGGCGCAACCCAGGGAGTAAGGCGGGGAGCTGTTTTT CSGATQGVRRGAVF
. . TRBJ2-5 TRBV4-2 TGTGCCAGCAGCCAAGAAGGATGGGGAGAAGGGCAAGAGACCCAGTACTTC CASSQEGWGEGQETQYF
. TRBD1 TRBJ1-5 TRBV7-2 TGTGCCAGCAGCTTCACAGGGGTTAATCAGCCCCAGCATTTT CASSFTGVNQPQHF
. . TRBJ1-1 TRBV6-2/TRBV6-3 TGTGCCAGCAGTTACGGAGGACTGGTGAACACTGAAGCTTTCTTT CASSYGGLVNTEAFF
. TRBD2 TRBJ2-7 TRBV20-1 TGCAGTGCGAGTACTAGCGGGACCTCCTACGAGCAGTACTTC CSASTSGTSYEQYF
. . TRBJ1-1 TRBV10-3 TGTGCCACCGAGGGGAACACTGAAGCTTTCTTT CATEGNTEAFF
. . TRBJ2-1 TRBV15 TGTGCCACCAGCAGAGATCCGGGGTTAGGGAATGAGCAGTTCTTC CATSRDPGLGNEQFF
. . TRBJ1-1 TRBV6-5 TGTGCCAGCAGTTACAGAGCCGGCAGGCCGAACACTGAAGCTTTCTTT CASSYRAGRPNTEAFF
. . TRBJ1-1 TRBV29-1 TGCAGCGTTGTTGTCGGCAGCGGGAACACTGAAGCTTTCTTT CSVVVGSGNTEAFF
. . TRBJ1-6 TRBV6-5 TGTGCCAGCAGTTACTCGATCCGGGATTCACCCCTCCACTTT CASSYSIRDSPLHF
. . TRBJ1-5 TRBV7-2 TGTGCCAGCAGCAGCGAGGTTCAGCCCCAGCATTTT CASSSEVQPQHF
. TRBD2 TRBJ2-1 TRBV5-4 TGTGCCAGCAGCTTCCGACTAGCGGACCTCAATGAGCAGTTCTTC CASSFRLADLNEQFF
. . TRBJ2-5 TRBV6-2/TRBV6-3 TGTGCCAGCAGTTATACTAGTCTAGAAGAGACCCAGTACTTC CASSYTSLEETQYF
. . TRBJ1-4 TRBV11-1 TGTGCCAGCAGCCGTACAGAACTTAATGAAAAACTGTTTTTT CASSRTELNEKLFF
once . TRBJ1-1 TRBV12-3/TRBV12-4 TGTGCCAGCAGTTTCACAGGGAGCACTGAAGCTTTCTTT CASSFTGSTEAFF
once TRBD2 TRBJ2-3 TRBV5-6 TGTGCCAGCAGCTTCTTGACTAGCGTGGAGACTACGCAGTATTTT CASSFLTSVETTQYF
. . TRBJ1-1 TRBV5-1 TGCGCCAGCAGCTTGTCGGGGATCACGGCGCGAGCTTTCTTT CASSLSGITARAFF
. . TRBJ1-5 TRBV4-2 TGTGCCAGCAGCCAAGCCCTTAATCAGCCCCAGCATTTT CASSQALNQPQHF
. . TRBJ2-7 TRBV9 TGTGCCAGCAGCGTCGCCGGGACAACCATCTACGAGCAGTACTTC CASSVAGTTIYEQYF
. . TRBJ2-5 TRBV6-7 TGTGCCAGCCTTAAGACGGAGACCCAAGAGACCCAGTACTTC CASLKTETQETQYF
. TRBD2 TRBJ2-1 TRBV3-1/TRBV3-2 TGTGCCAGCAGCCTGTTCGGGCTAGCGGGAGATGAGCAGTTCTTC CASSLFGLAGDEQFF
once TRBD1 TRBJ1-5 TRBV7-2 TGTGCCAGCAGCTTAGGGGTCAGGGGGCAGGGTCAGCCCCAGCATTTT CASSLGVRGQGQPQHF
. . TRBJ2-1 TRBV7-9 TGTGCCAGCAGCCCGGTTCAGGGAGGGGGGGTTTACAATGAGCAGTTCTTC CASSPVQGGGVYNEQFF
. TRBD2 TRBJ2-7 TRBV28 TGTGCCAGCATAGCGGGGGACTCCTACGAGCAGTACTTC CASIAGDSYEQYF
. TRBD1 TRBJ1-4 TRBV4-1 TGCGCCAGCAGCCAAGGGTACGGGACAGGGTTGACTAATGAAAAACTGTTTTTT CASSQGYGTGLTNEKLFF
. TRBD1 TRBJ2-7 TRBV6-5 TGTGCCAGCTTGACCGGGACAGCGGAATCCTACGAGCAGTACTTC CASLTGTAESYEQYF
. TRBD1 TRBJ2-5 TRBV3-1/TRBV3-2 TGTGCCAGCAGCCAAAACTTAGGGGGACAGGGCGCGACCCAGTACTTC CASSQNLGGQGATQYF
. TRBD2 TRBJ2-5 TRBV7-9 TGTGCCAGCAGCTTAGGGGCTAGCGGGATGGAGACCCAGTACTTC CASSLGASGMETQYF
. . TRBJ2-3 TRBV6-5 TGTGCCAGCAGGGTGAATTTCGAAGCCCTCACGCAGTATTTT CASRVNFEALTQYF
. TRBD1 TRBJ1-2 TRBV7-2 TGTGCCAGCAGCTTGGGGAGGGGGGACAGGGCCATTGGCTACACCTTC CASSLGRGDRAIGYTF
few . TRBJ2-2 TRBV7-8 TGTGCCAGCAGCTTGTACGGGAGAGGAACCGGGGAGCTGTTTTTT CASSLYGRGTGELFF
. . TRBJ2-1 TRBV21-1 TGTGCCAGCAGTTACTTCCCCGGGACAGGGGGAATGTACAATGAGCAGTTCTTC CASSYFPGTGGMYNEQFF
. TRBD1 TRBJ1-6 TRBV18 TGTGCCAGCTCACCGACAGGGAACAATTCACCCCTCCACTTT CASSPTGNNSPLHF
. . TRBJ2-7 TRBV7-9 TGTGCCAGCAGCCAGGGTTTGGGTCCCTACGAGCAGTACTTC CASSQGLGPYEQYF
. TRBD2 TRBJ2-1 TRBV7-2 TGTGCCAGCAGCTCCCGACTAGCGGGAGGGCCTGAGCAGTTCTTC CASSSRLAGGPEQFF
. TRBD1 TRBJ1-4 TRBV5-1 TGCGCCAGCAGCCCCGACAGGGGGTGGAATGAAAAACTGTTTTTT CASSPDRGWNEKLFF
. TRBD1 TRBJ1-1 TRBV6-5 TGTGCCAGCAGTTCTCGGACAGGGGTAGGGACTGAAGCTTTCTTT CASSSRTGVGTEAFF